One sample yielded the 10 T cell receptor beta chains listed below, sequenced in a study of T cells expressing NK-cell markers. From its re-call of the 5' RACE reads, TCRdb lists each CDR3 protein once, without DNA. Recorded here are about 550,000 distinct CDR3 sequences; the top ten clones represent 3.5% to 4.5%. Sample: blood T cells: a sorted CD56 or NKG2C T cell subset, CD4+ or CD8+ T cells, or bulk PBMC T cells (not recorded which). Source of these receptors: a man aged 18-30 years in good health.

V gene TRBV7-2 combines with J gene TRBJ2-7. The CDR3 spans 14 residues. CDR1 and CDR2 (germline): SGHTA, FQGNSA. The CDR3 sequence is CASSLFLDSYEQYF.

The chain links TRBV20-1 to TRBJ2-7; TCRdb reports TRBD1, a call that lacks DNA to check it against. The CDR3 covers 14 residues. Germline CDR1 DFQATT, CDR2 SNEGSKA (reference sequence). The CDR3 loop is CSASGPRTGDEQYF.

The chain joins TRBV5-1 to TRBJ2-2; TCRdb returns TRBD1, unconfirmable since there is no DNA. The CDR3 runs 16 residues. Germline V lookup: CDR1 SGHRS, CDR2 YFSETQ. CDR3: CASSPQSESSTGELFF.

The J gene is TRBJ2-1, the V gene TRBV5-6. Germline assignment: CDR1 SGHDT and CDR2 YYEEEE. The CDR3 sequence is 13 residues long. CDR3 amino acids: CATYREPYNEQFF. The variable domain in full, with the rest retrieved from reference TRBV5-6 and TRBJ2-1, is DAGVTQSPTHLIKTRGQQVTLRCSPKSGHDTVSWYQQALGQGPQFIFQYYEEEERQRGNFPDRFSGHQFPNYSSELNVNALLLGDSALYLCATYREPYNEQFFGPGTRLTVL.

The genes are TRBV29-1 and TRBJ2-5. The CDR3 is made up of 13 amino acids. Germline V CDR1 and CDR2: SQVTM, ANQGSEA. The CDR3: CSVAGRLQETQYF.

V gene TRBV27 combines with J gene TRBJ2-5; TCRdb's D gene call, TRBD2, goes unchecked for lack of DNA. From germline, CDR1 is MNHEY and CDR2 SMNVEV (reference sequence). The CDR3 has 14 residues. The CDR3 here is CASSSHSGYETQYF.

The chain links TRBV12-3 or TRBV12-4 to TRBJ2-1; the TCRdb call, TRBD2, lacks DNA for checking. This CDR3 spans 18 amino acids. The CDR3 here is CASTIKGAGILPYNEQFF.

This chain connects TRBV15 to TRBJ2-5; TCRdb designates TRBD1, a call that cannot be tested without DNA. This CDR3 is 18 amino acids long. Germline CDR1 and CDR2: LNHNV and YYDKDF (reference sequence). The CDR3 reads CATSRGTLVRSGGETQYF.

The V and J genes are TRBV4-1 and TRBJ1-4. Germline V CDR1 and CDR2: MGHRA, YSYEKL. The CDR3 length is 14 residues. The chain's CDR3 is CASSQEPLGEKLFF.

This sequence joins TRBV6-5 and TRBJ2-7; TCRdb returns TRBD2, unconfirmable since there is no DNA. The CDR3 length is 15 residues. Germline CDR1 reads MNHEY; CDR2 reads SVGAGI. The CDR3 spells CASSYAERASYEQYF.